The sequence of this TCR beta chain was determined in a study of T cell changes during pregnancy in multiple sclerosis. Trimming shortened V by 4 bases and J by 7 bases, and 11 bases separated the two germline ends. The CDR3 is 12 residues long. Germline lookup yields CDR1 SQVTM and CDR2 ANQGSEA. Profiled with immunoSEQ multiplex PCR; TCRdb holds only in-frame clones, not every one. The profile covers approximately 38,000 clones, with roughly 94% appearing a single time and 1.5% to 2% taken by the ten largest. The receptor was isolated from a female donor with multiple sclerosis, enrolled in a pregnancy study. The starting material was peripheral blood, obtained in the third trimester of pregnancy. The chain employs TRBV29-1 and TRBJ2-1, with D possibly TRBD1 on 6 matching bases. CDR3 nucleotide sequence: TGCAGCGTTGGGGCAGGGGAAAATGAGCAGTTCTTC. It is translated as CSVGAGENEQFF.